This TCR beta chain was identified in a study of brain T cells in children with intractable seizures. Notes on the study in general: Pre- and post-surgery blood differed in depth, so pre-surgery absences may be undersampling.

Using immunoSEQ multiplex PCR, the repertoire was profiled, and TCRdb retains in-frame clones only, with some absent. The sample holds about 41,000 clones, 80% to 95% seen once. Surgery cases with the highest brain T cell transcript signatures were chosen for sequencing. Before surgery, patients took at least one anti-epileptic drug. CDR3 length equals 13 residues. Germline assignment: CDR1 SGHTA and CDR2 FQGNSA. V dropped 4 bases and J dropped 4 bases, with 8 bases sitting between them. The sample holds one count of this clone. The antigen remains undetermined. Sequenced material: peripheral blood, taken at surgery. The sequence was collected from a girl aged 2 to 9 with tuberous sclerosis and intractable seizures. The chain employs TRBV7-2 and TRBJ2-1; D unclear. The CDR3, as DNA: TGTGCCAGCAGCTGGTACAGATACAATGAGCAGTTCTTC. It codes for CASSWYRYNEQFF.